This entry lists 27 T cell receptor beta chains sequenced from one sample in a study of early T cells in non-severe SARS-CoV-2 infection (dated by TCRdb to the early 2020s). Libraries were prepared through 5' RACE. TCRdb shows the sequencer as NextSeq 500. TCRdb cleaned the public reads at Q25 with fastp, built clones with MiXCR and kept in-frame beta chains. For every CDR3 protein sequence, its rows merge into one entry that carries the most common genes and DNA. For this sample the table gives approximately 48,000 distinct CDR3 sequences, of which about a tenth were detected only once. The ten largest make up approximately 15% of the sample. Sequencing was performed on whole blood. The source is an adult who was a healthcare worker with PCR-confirmed SARS-CoV-2 infection or an uninfected control (not recorded which).

As DNA, the CDR3 is TGTGCCACCAGTGACCGGGACCAATACTATGGCTACACCTTC. Translation: CATSDRDQYYGYTF. The chain recombines TRBV24-1 with TRBJ1-2; D is possibly TRBD1 (5 bases). Trimming pared 4 bases from V and 3 bases from J, leaving 11 bases between. The CDR3 spans 14 residues. CDR1 is KGHDR, CDR2 SFDVKD, per germline.

This clonotype was found a few times. The chain uses TRBV30 and TRBJ2-7; the D gene is possibly TRBD1 (5 bases). CDR3 length: 12 residues. Trimming shortened V by 2 bases and J by 2 bases, and 7 bases separated the two germline ends. CDR1 is GTSNPN and CDR2 is SVGIG in the germline V gene (reference sequence). The CDR3 DNA reads as TGTGCCTGGAGTCCAGGGCCCTACGAGCAGTACTTC. Its translation: CAWSPGPYEQYF.

This clonotype was counted a few times. For the CDR3, the DNA is TGTGCCAGCAGCGAATCGGGGACTAGCTCCTACAATGAGCAGTTCTTC. Protein: CASSESGTSSYNEQFF. The J gene is TRBJ2-1, the V gene TRBV7-9; 8 positions match TRBD2. Germline V gives CDR1 SEHNR, CDR2 FQNEAQ (reference sequence). This CDR3 is built from 16 residues. Trimming at V came to 5 bases and at J to 0 bases, leaving 6 bases not matched to a gene.

In its sample, this clonotype ranks as medium-sized. The V and J genes are TRBV29-1 and TRBJ1-2; D not resolved. The length of the CDR3 is 12 residues. Germline values: CDR1 SQVTM, CDR2 ANQGSEA. V was pared by 5 bases and J by 4 bases, with 11 bases between. The CDR3 nucleotides read TGCAGCGTTATGGAGGGTTTCTATGGCTACACCTTC. Translated: CSVMEGFYGYTF.

This clonotype was observed a few times. The chain carries TRBV5-1 and TRBJ2-1, with 11 bases aligning to TRBD2. CDR3 length: 18 residues. Germline V CDR1 and CDR2: SGHRS, YFSETQ. V shed 0 bases and J 3 bases; nucleotides not matched to a gene: 8. This CDR3 reads CASSLDASGRPNYNEQFF. The CDR3 DNA is TGCGCCAGCAGCTTGGACGCTAGCGGGAGGCCCAACTACAATGAGCAGTTCTTC.

Ten or more counts support this clonotype. This chain uses TRBV7-9 with TRBJ1-1; maybe TRBD1 (6 bases). The CDR3 covers 11 residues. CDR1 and CDR2 from the germline V gene are SEHNR and FQNEAQ (reference sequence). Trimming took off 5 bases at V and 8 bases at J, with 9 bases between the two ends. CDR3: CASSSTGEAFF. DNA for the CDR3: TGTGCCAGCAGCAGTACAGGGGAAGCTTTCTTT. Looking up the rest from reference TRBV7-9 and TRBJ1-1 gives the full variable domain: DTGVSQNPRHKITKRGQNVTFRCDPISEHNRLYWYRQTLGQGPEFLTYFQNEAQLEKSRLLSDRFSAERPKGSFSTLEIQRTEQGDSAMYLCASSSTGEAFFGQGTRLTVV.

This clonotype was counted only a few times. The chain is built from TRBV6-2 or TRBV6-3 and TRBJ2-3, with D perhaps TRBD1 (6 bases). Trimming removed 4 bases from V and 3 bases from J, with 8 bases in between. The germline V gene has CDR1 MNHEY and CDR2 SVGEGT. This CDR3 has 13 amino acids. The CDR3 region is CASSSGQTDTQYF. Here the CDR3 DNA reads TGTGCCAGCAGTTCCGGACAGACAGATACGCAGTATTTT.

In its sample, this clonotype was seen a few times. The chain combines TRBV3-1 with TRBJ2-1; 10 positions agree with TRBD2. J was trimmed by 4 bases and V by 3 bases; bases with no gene match: 9. Looked up from germline, CDR1 is LGHDT and CDR2 is YNNKEL (reference sequence). The CDR3 spans 17 residues. The CDR3 loop reads CASSHHGLADTYNEQFF. DNA of the CDR3: TGTGCCAGCAGCCACCACGGACTAGCGGATACATACAATGAGCAGTTCTTC.

This clonotype has ten or more counts. This sequence joins TRBV6-6 and TRBJ2-3; D possibly corresponds to TRBD2 (6 bases). Trimming cost V 6 bases and J 0 bases, with 13 bases left between them. The CDR3 sequence is 15 residues long. CDR1 and CDR2 (germline): MNHNY, SVGAGI (reference sequence). The CDR3 nucleotides are TGTGCCAGCAGCCCTCTAGCGACGAGCACAGATACGCAGTATTTT. Its translation is CASSPLATSTDTQYF.

This clonotype was counted only a few times. This may arise from a read error, as a much more abundant clone is one base away. CDR3 DNA sequence: TGTGCCAGCAGCTTCCAGAGCACAGATACGCAGTATTTT. Its translation: CASSFQSTDTQYF. The chain links TRBV5-5 to TRBJ2-3, with no clear D. The length of the CDR3 is 13 residues. The V end was cut by 2 bases, the J end by 0 bases, with 4 bases between. CDR1 is SGHKS and CDR2 is YYEKEE in the germline V gene (reference sequence).

As for this clonotype: A much larger clone lies a single base off, so this may be a read error. The chain is built from TRBV29-1 and TRBJ2-7; D may be TRBD1 (6 bases). Germline CDR1 SQVTM, CDR2 ANQGSEA. The CDR3 is 12 amino acids. The CDR3 sequence is CSVAGRGYERYF. The DNA of the CDR3 is TGCAGCGTTGCGGGCAGGGGATACGAGCGGTACTTC.

J is TRBJ2-3 and V is TRBV5-4; D gene ambiguous. The CDR3 extends over 15 amino acids. Germline V gene lookup returns CDR1 SGHNT and CDR2 YYREEE (reference sequence). V was shortened by 3 bases and J by 1 base, with 12 bases between the two germline ends. The DNA for the CDR3 is TGTGCCAGCAGCTCCGGGTATTCTGGCACAGATACGCAGTATTTT. Amino acid sequence: CASSSGYSGTDTQYF.

A few counts support this clonotype. The chain links TRBV29-1 to TRBJ2-6, with unresolved D. V was cut by 4 bases and J by 1 base, with 5 bases left in between. Germline V CDR1 and CDR2: SQVTM, ANQGSEA. The CDR3 sequence is 13 residues long. CDR3 sequence (DNA): TGCAGCGTTGTGAGGTCTGGGGCCAACGTCCTGACTTTC. This sequence encodes CSVVRSGANVLTF. Full variable domain (missing parts from reference TRBV29-1 and TRBJ2-6): SAVISQKPSRDICQRGTSLTIQCQVDSQVTMMFWYRQQPGQSLTLIATANQGSEATYESGFVIDKFPISRPNLTFSTLTVSNMSPEDSSIYLCSVVRSGANVLTFGAGSRLTVL.

Ten or more counts support this clonotype. The chain has TRBV9 and TRBJ1-4; D remains unclear. Trimming removed 4 bases at V and 5 bases at J, with 12 bases between. The germline CDR1 and CDR2 sequences are SGDLS and YYNGEE. CDR3 length: 14 amino acids. This CDR3 is CASSRGEVNEKLFF. For the CDR3, the DNA is TGTGCCAGCAGCAGAGGAGAAGTAAATGAAAAACTGTTTTTT.

This clonotype has a handful of counts. This rearrangement joins TRBV19 to TRBJ1-5; 8 bases align to TRBD1. The germline CDR1 and CDR2 sequences are LNHDA and SQIVND (reference sequence). The CDR3 runs 15 residues. V lost 9 bases to trimming and J lost 7 bases; unmatched junction nucleotides: 14. CDR3 residues: CASLPGQELLQPQHF. The CDR3 DNA is TGTGCCAGCCTTCCGGGACAGGAACTTCTGCAGCCCCAGCATTTT.

The table lists this clonotype with many counts. J is TRBJ2-5 and V is TRBV7-2; 9 bases agree with TRBD1. Germline V CDR1 and CDR2: SGHTA, FQGNSA. CDR3 length equals 18 residues. V shed 4 bases, J shed 4 bases, and the junction held 16 bases outside the gene matches. The CDR3 loop reads CASSSEPLNRGPGETQYF. Written as DNA, the CDR3 is TGTGCCAGCAGCTCCGAGCCTTTAAACAGGGGGCCGGGAGAGACCCAGTACTTC.

This clonotype was recorded a few times. V usage is TRBV5-6 and J usage is TRBJ2-7, with D tentatively TRBD1 or TRBD2 (6 bases each). Germline V gives CDR1 SGHDT, CDR2 YYEEEE. Trimming pared 5 bases from V and 4 bases from J, leaving 13 bases between. The CDR3 totals 13 residues. The CDR3 reads CASRRLGGYEQYF. In nucleotides, the CDR3 is TGTGCCAGCAGGAGACTAGGGGGGTACGAGCAGTACTTC.

This clonotype was seen repeatedly, ten times or more. The chain carries TRBV7-2 and TRBJ1-5; unclear D gene. The CDR3 extends over 14 amino acids. Germline assignment: CDR1 SGHTA and CDR2 FQGNSA. The V gene lost 1 base and the J gene lost 1 base, with 5 bases spanning the gap. The chain's CDR3 is CASSLGQSNQPQHF. The CDR3, as DNA: TGTGCCAGCAGCTTAGGGCAGAGCAATCAGCCCCAGCATTTT.

For this clonotype: This may arise from a read error, as a much more abundant clone is one base away. The rearrangement uses TRBV9 and TRBJ2-3; perhaps TRBD2 as D (6 bases). Germline loops: CDR1 SGDLS, CDR2 YYNGEE. CDR3 length: 16 amino acids. The CDR3 DNA sequence: TGTGCCAGCAGCGTAGGCGGAGGAGGGAGCACAGATTCGCAGTATTTT. Amino acids: CASSVGGGGSTDSQYF.

This clonotype was counted at least ten times. The chain carries TRBV6-2 or TRBV6-3 and TRBJ1-1; D call uncertain. Trimming took off 1 base at V and 1 base at J, with 4 bases between the two ends. This CDR3 has 13 amino acids. CDR1 and CDR2 (germline): MNHEY, SVGEGT. The CDR3 DNA reads TGTGCCAGCAGTTACTTCGGGAACACTGAAGCTTTCTTT. Translation: CASSYFGNTEAFF.

CDR3 sequence: CASSYKVAGSSYEQYF. As DNA, the CDR3 is TGTGCCAGCAGTTACAAGGTAGCGGGATCCTCCTACGAGCAGTACTTC. This chain connects TRBV6-6 to TRBJ2-7, with 8 bases identical to TRBD2. Per germline, CDR1 MNHNY and CDR2 SVGAGI (reference sequence). V was clipped by 2 bases and J by 0 bases; unmatched bases: 6. The CDR3 has 16 residues.

There are many counts of this clonotype. This sequence joins TRBV9 and TRBJ2-5, with D possibly called TRBD1 or TRBD2 (6 bases each). This CDR3 comprises 14 residues. Between the trimmed V and J ends, which lost 4 bases and 4 bases, there was a span of 14 bases. The germline gives CDR1 SGDLS, CDR2 YYNGEE. CDR3 protein: CASSPSGGRETQYF. In DNA, the CDR3 is TGTGCCAGCAGCCCGAGTGGGGGGCGAGAGACCCAGTACTTC.

Ten or more counts support this clonotype. The V call is TRBV7-9, the J call TRBJ2-3, with D possibly matching TRBD1 (5 bases). The V and J ends lost 1 base and 2 bases respectively, with 7 bases between them. CDR1 and CDR2 (germline): SEHNR, FQNEAQ (reference sequence). This CDR3 contains 14 residues. This CDR3 reads CASSLGRVTDTQYF. The CDR3 region has the DNA TGTGCCAGCAGCTTAGGCAGGGTCACAGATACGCAGTATTTT.

Many counts were recorded for this clonotype. V is TRBV7-2 and J is TRBJ2-1, with D possibly TRBD1 on 6 matching bases. Deletions cut 4 bases from V and 8 bases from J, with 18 bases between. Per germline, CDR1 SGHTA and CDR2 FQGNSA. The CDR3 runs 15 residues. The DNA for the CDR3 is TGTGCCAGCAGCTCCCCGGTACAGGGTTTAGATGAGCAGTTCTTC. Its protein product is CASSSPVQGLDEQFF.

This clonotype was counted only a few times. The chain is built from TRBV20-1 and TRBJ2-1; 11 bases are a match to TRBD2. Germline V CDR1 and CDR2: DFQATT, SNEGSKA (reference sequence). V shed 5 bases, J shed 3 bases, and the junction held 6 bases outside the gene matches. The CDR3 runs to 15 residues. CDR3 DNA: TGCAGTGCTGGACCTAGCGGGAGGAGCTACAATGAGCAGTTCTTC. Amino acid sequence: CSAGPSGRSYNEQFF.

The chain has TRBV30 and TRBJ2-4, with 8 bases identical to TRBD1. Germline V gene data show CDR1 as GTSNPN and CDR2 as SVGIG (reference sequence). V dropped 3 bases and J dropped 0; count of bases not matched to a gene: 22. There are 21 residues in the CDR3. CDR3 sequence reads: CAWRPFIGWTGSSLAKNIQYF. Here the CDR3 DNA reads TGTGCCTGGAGACCCTTTATCGGTTGGACAGGGTCGTCATTAGCCAAAAACATTCAGTACTTC.

In its sample, this clonotype was seen many times. The V and J genes are TRBV5-1 and TRBJ2-7; D unresolved. The CDR3 sequence is 13 residues long. Germline V gene sequence: CDR1 SGHRS, CDR2 YFSETQ. Trimming shortened V by 4 bases and J by 7 bases, and 15 bases separated the two germline ends. The CDR3 spells CASSIGPSREQYF. CDR3 DNA: TGCGCCAGCAGCATCGGGCCGAGCAGGGAGCAGTACTTC.